Below, 16 T cell receptor beta chains from the same sample are listed, as sequenced in a study of blood T cell repertoires in COVID-19. Profiling relied on immunoSEQ multiplex PCR, and the TCRdb table lists in-frame clones only, not all of them. The sample lists a few hundred thousand clones; over 75% were seen once. The sequenced sample consisted of PBMCs or T cells enriched from blood (not recorded which). These TCRs come from a woman in her 30s who had recovered from COVID-19.

This chain connects TRBV7-9 to TRBJ2-1; TRBD2 matches 8 bases. V shed 3 bases and J 8 bases; nucleotides not matched to a gene: 9. Germline CDR1 reads SEHNR; CDR2 reads FQNEAQ (reference sequence). There are 15 residues in the CDR3. Written as DNA, the CDR3 is TGTGCCAGCAGCTTCCCCCGGGGGGGAGAACATGAGCAGTTCTTC. Amino acid sequence: CASSFPRGGEHEQFF. The full variable domain, with the rest looked up from reference TRBV7-9 and TRBJ2-1, is DTGVSQNPRHKITKRGQNVTFRCDPISEHNRLYWYRQTLGQGPEFLTYFQNEAQLEKSRLLSDRFSAERPKGSFSTLEIQRTEQGDSAMYLCASSFPRGGEHEQFFGPGTRLTVL.

The chain employs TRBV5-1 and TRBJ1-1; D is possibly TRBD1 (5 bases). Germline V CDR1 and CDR2: SGHRS, YFSETQ. Trimming cost V 4 bases and J 3 bases, with 10 bases left between them. The CDR3 extends over 13 amino acids. As DNA, the CDR3 is TGCGCCAGCAGCCCCCGGGGGGACACTGAAGCTTTCTTT. Translated, it gives CASSPRGDTEAFF.

This chain uses TRBV11-3 with TRBJ2-7, with 7 bases matching TRBD1. The germline CDR1 and CDR2 sequences are SGHNT and YENEEA. V lost 5 bases, J lost 0 bases, and 10 bases stayed unmatched. This CDR3 region has 16 residues. The chain's CDR3 is CASSTHRGPPSYEQYF. CDR3 DNA: TGTGCCAGCAGCACCCACAGGGGACCACCCTCCTACGAGCAGTACTTC.

This sequence joins TRBV5-1 and TRBJ2-1, with TRBD2 identical over 8 bases. The CDR3 runs to 18 residues. From germline, CDR1 is SGHRS and CDR2 YFSETQ. Trimming cost V 1 base and J 2 bases; bases outside gene matches: 11. The CDR3 nucleotides are TGCGCCAGCAGCTTGCAAGCGGGAGCCGCGGGAACCTACAATGAGCAGTTCTTC. Translated: CASSLQAGAAGTYNEQFF.

The chain uses TRBV6-5 and TRBJ2-7; perhaps TRBD2 as D (7 bases). Germline V CDR1 and CDR2: MNHEY, SVGAGI. This CDR3 comprises 14 residues. V was clipped by 6 bases and J by 3 bases, with 15 bases between them. The CDR3 protein is CASSGGLLFYEQYF. CDR3 nucleotide sequence: TGTGCCAGCAGCGGGGGGCTTCTTTTCTACGAGCAGTACTTC.

The rearrangement links TRBV30 to TRBJ1-6, with 7 bases that match TRBD1. Trimming at V came to 1 base and at J to 10 bases, leaving 4 bases not matched to a gene. The germline V gene has CDR1 GTSNPN and CDR2 SVGIG (reference sequence). CDR3 length equals 13 residues. The CDR3 DNA sequence: TGTGCCTGGAGTGAGGCAGGGGGGTCACCCCTCCACTTT. Translating it yields CAWSEAGGSPLHF.

This clone was seen a single time. The genes are TRBV5-1 and TRBJ2-7; 7 nucleotides line up with TRBD2. The V gene's germline CDR1 is SGHRS and CDR2 YFSETQ. V lost 0 bases and J lost 1; bases outside the gene matches: 7. The CDR3 spans 16 residues. This chain's CDR3 is CASSLGGSGWSYEQYF. The CDR3, as DNA: TGCGCCAGCAGCTTGGGCGGTAGCGGGTGGTCCTACGAGCAGTACTTC.

The gene calls are TRBV7-6 and TRBJ2-1; the D gene is possibly TRBD1 (5 bases). This CDR3 is built from 14 residues. Germline V gene sequence: CDR1 SGHVS, CDR2 FNYEAQ. Trimming took 2 bases from V and 8 from J, leaving 13 bases between them. CDR3 region: CASSLMQGGDEQFF. The CDR3 DNA sequence: TGTGCCAGCAGCTTAATGCAGGGTGGCGATGAGCAGTTCTTC.

This sequence joins TRBV6-5 and TRBJ2-6, with no clear D. Germline V gene data show CDR1 as MNHEY and CDR2 as SVGAGI. The CDR3 runs 16 residues. Between the trimmed V and J ends, which lost 4 bases and 0 bases, there was a span of 10 bases. CDR3 bases: TGTGCCAGCAGTTCCTACAGCCTCTCTGGGGCCAACGTCCTGACTTTC. Encoded protein: CASSSYSLSGANVLTF.

The chain is built from TRBV30 and TRBJ2-3; 13 nucleotides agree with TRBD2. V lost 2 bases, J lost 2 bases, and 4 bases stayed unmatched. CDR1 GTSNPN and CDR2 SVGIG come from the germline V gene (reference sequence). CDR3 size: 16 residues. The DNA for the CDR3 is TGTGCCTGGAGTAGCGGACTAGCGGGGGCCACAGATACGCAGTATTTT. Its protein is CAWSSGLAGATDTQYF.

V gene TRBV18 combines with J gene TRBJ2-3; D ambiguous. Trimming removed 0 bases at V and 3 bases at J, with 7 bases between. CDR1 and CDR2 (germline): KGHSH, LQKENI. CDR3 length: 14 amino acids. CDR3 bases: TGTGCCAGCTCACCACCCCGAGCTACAGATACGCAGTATTTT. Its protein is CASSPPRATDTQYF.

The chain employs TRBV7-6 and TRBJ2-7, with D hard to call. CDR1 and CDR2 from the germline V gene are SGHVS and FNYEAQ. Between the trimmed V and J ends, which lost 1 base and 7 bases, there was a span of 14 bases. CDR3 length equals 14 residues. CDR3 coding DNA: TGTGCCAGCAGCTTAGGCGGCCCCCTGGAGGAGCAGTACTTC. This encodes CASSLGGPLEEQYF.

A remark on this clone: Other nucleotide sequences in the sample specify the same CDR3. The CDR3 loop is CASSLSGTSGSYEQYF. CDR3 DNA sequence: TGTGCCAGCAGTCTTTCCGGGACTAGCGGTTCCTACGAGCAGTACTTC. V gene TRBV28 combines with J gene TRBJ2-7; TRBD2 matches 11 bases. J gave up 1 base and V 5 bases, and 7 bases lay outside the gene matches. Germline values: CDR1 MDHEN, CDR2 SYDVKM. This CDR3 has 16 amino acids.

This clone was counted between two and nine times. The chain links TRBV2 to TRBJ1-1; no definite D call. Trimming cost V 2 bases and J 6 bases, with 7 bases left between them. Germline CDR1 reads SNHLY; CDR2 reads FYNNEI. The CDR3 length is 12 residues. The CDR3 bases are TGTGCCAGCAGTGAAACGGGTGCTGAAGCTTTCTTT. The encoded protein is CASSETGAEAFF. The full variable domain, rest sourced from reference TRBV2 and TRBJ1-1, is EPEVTQTPSHQVTQMGQEVILRCVPISNHLYFYWYRQILGQKVEFLVSFYNNEISEKSEIFDDQFSVERPDGSNFTLKIRSTKLEDSAMYFCASSETGAEAFFGQGTRLTVV.

This clone was detected only a few times. The chain links TRBV4-1 to TRBJ1-1, with no clear D. Trimming cost V 4 bases and J 2 bases, with 11 bases left between them. The germline gives CDR1 MGHRA, CDR2 YSYEKL. This CDR3 has 14 residues. DNA of the CDR3: TGCGCCAGCAGCCCCCACGGAGCTAACACTGAAGCTTTCTTT. This encodes CASSPHGANTEAFF.

The chain carries TRBV3-1 (or the pseudogene TRBV3-2) and TRBJ2-7; TRBD2 agrees at 7 bases. Trimming took 4 bases from V and 0 from J; bases not matched to a gene: 3. Germline loops: CDR1 LGHDT, CDR2 YNNKEL (reference sequence). This CDR3 contains 14 residues. DNA for the CDR3: TGTGCCAGCAGCCGCCGGGACTACTCCTACGAGCAGTACTTC. It codes for CASSRRDYSYEQYF.